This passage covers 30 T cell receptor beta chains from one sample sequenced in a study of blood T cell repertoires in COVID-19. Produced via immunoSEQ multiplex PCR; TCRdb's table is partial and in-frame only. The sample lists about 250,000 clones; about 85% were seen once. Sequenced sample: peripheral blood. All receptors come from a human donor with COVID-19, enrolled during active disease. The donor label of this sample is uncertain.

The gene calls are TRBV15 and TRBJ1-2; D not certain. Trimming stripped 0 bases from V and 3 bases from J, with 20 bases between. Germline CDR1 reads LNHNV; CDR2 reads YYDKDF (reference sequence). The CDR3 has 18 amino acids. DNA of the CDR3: TGTGCCACCAGCAGAGATACACCGCCTGGGCGCGTTGACTATGGCTACACCTTC. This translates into CATSRDTPPGRVDYGYTF.

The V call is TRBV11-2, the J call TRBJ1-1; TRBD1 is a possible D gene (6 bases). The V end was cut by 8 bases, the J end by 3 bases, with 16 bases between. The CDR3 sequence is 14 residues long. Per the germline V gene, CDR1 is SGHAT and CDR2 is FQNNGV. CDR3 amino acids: CASGSDRSHTEAFF. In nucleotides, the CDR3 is TGTGCCAGCGGAAGCGACAGGTCCCACACTGAAGCTTTCTTT.

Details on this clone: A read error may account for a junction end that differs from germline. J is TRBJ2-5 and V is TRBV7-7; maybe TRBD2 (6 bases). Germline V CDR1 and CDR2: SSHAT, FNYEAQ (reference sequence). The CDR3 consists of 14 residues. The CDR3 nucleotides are TGTGCTAGCAGCCTAGCCTACCGGGGGGAGACCCAGTACTTC. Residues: CASSLAYRGETQYF.

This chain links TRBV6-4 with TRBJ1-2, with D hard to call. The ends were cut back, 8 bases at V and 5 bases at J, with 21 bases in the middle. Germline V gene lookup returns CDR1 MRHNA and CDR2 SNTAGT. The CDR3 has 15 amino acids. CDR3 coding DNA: TGTGCCAGCGCCCCAGGTCCCACCCTCTATTATGGCTACACCTTC. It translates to CASAPGPTLYYGYTF.

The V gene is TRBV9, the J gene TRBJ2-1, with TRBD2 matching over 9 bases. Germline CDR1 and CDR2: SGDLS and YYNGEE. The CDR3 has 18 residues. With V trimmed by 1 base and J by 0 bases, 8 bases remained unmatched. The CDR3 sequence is CASSVSPSGMSSYNEQFF. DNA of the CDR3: TGTGCCAGCAGCGTATCTCCTAGCGGGATGAGCTCCTACAATGAGCAGTTCTTC. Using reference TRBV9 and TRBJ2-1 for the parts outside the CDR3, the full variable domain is DSGVTQTPKHLITATGQRVTLRCSPRSGDLSVYWYQQSLDQGLQFLIQYYNGEERAKGNILERFSAQQFPDLHSELNLSSLELGDSALYFCASSVSPSGMSSYNEQFFGPGTRLTVL.

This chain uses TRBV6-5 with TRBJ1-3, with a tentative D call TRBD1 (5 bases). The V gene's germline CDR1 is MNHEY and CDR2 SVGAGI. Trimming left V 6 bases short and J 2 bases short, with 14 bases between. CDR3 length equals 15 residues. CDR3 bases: TGTGCCAGCAGCCCCGGGGGAGGAACTGGAAACACCATATATTTT. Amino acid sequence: CASSPGGGTGNTIYF.

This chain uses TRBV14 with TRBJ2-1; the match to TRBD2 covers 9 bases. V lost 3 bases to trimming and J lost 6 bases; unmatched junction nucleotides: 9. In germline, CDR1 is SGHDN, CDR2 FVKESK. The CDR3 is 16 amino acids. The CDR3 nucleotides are TGTGCCAGCAGCCACTCCATAGCGGGAGTCCCCAATGAGCAGTTCTTC. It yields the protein CASSHSIAGVPNEQFF.

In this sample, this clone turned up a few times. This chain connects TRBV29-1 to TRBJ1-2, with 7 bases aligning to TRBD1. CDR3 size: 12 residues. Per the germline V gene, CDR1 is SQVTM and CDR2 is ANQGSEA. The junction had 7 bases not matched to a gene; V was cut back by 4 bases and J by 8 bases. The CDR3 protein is CSVGGGRRGYTF. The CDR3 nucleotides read TGCAGCGTTGGAGGGGGCAGGAGAGGCTACACCTTC.

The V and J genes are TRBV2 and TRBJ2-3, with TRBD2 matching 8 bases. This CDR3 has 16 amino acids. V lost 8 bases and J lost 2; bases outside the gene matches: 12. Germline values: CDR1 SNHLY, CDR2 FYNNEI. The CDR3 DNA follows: TGTGCCAGCTACAGCAGGAGCGGGGGACTCACAGATACGCAGTATTTT. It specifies CASYSRSGGLTDTQYF.

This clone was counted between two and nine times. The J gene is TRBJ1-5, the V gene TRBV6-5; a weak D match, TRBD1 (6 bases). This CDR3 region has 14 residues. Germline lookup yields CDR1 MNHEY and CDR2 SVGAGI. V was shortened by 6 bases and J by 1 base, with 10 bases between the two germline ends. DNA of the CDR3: TGTGCCAGCAGGCAGGGGACCAGCAATCAGCCCCAGCATTTT. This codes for CASRQGTSNQPQHF.

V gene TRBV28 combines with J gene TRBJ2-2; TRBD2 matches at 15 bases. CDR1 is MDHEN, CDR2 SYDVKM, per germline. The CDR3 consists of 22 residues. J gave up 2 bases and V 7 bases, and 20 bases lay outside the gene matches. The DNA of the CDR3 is TGTGCCAGCACCTCCCCACCACGGACTAGCGGGAGGGACGTTAAAAACACCGGGGAGCTGTTTTTT. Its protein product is CASTSPPRTSGRDVKNTGELFF. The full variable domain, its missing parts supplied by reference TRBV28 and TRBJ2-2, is DVKVTQSSRYLVKRTGEKVFLECVQDMDHENMFWYRQDPGLGLRLIYFSYDVKMKEKGDIPEGYSVSREKKERFSLILESASTNQTSMYLCASTSPPRTSGRDVKNTGELFFGEGSRLTVL.

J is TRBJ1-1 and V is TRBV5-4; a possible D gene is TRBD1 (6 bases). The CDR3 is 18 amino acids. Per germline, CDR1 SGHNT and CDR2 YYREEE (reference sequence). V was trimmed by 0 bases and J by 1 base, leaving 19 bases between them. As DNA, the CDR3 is TGTGCCAGCAGCTTGGCTTTCAGTGGACAGTTTAGGAACACTGAAGCTTTCTTT. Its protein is CASSLAFSGQFRNTEAFF.

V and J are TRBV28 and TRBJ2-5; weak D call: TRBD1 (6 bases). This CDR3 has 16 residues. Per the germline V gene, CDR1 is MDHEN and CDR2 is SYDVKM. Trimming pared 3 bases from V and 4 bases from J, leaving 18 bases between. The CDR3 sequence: CASSFGGGVTGETQYF. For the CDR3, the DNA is TGTGCCAGCAGTTTTGGAGGAGGAGTGACAGGAGAGACCCAGTACTTC.

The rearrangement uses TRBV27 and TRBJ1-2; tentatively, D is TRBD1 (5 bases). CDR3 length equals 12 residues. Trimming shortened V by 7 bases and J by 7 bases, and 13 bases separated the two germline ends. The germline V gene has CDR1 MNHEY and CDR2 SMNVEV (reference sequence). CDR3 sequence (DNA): TGTGCCAGCATCGGACCGGGGGGTGGCTACACCTTC. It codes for CASIGPGGGYTF.

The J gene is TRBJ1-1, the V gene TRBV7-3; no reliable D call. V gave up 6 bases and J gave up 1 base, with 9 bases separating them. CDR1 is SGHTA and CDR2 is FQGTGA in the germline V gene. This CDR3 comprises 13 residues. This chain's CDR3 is CASRLTANTEAFF. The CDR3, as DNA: TGTGCCAGCAGACTCACAGCGAACACTGAAGCTTTCTTT. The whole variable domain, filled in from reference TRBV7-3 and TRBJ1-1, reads GAGVSQTPSNKVTEKGKYVELRCDPISGHTALYWYRQSLGQGPEFLIYFQGTGAADDSGLPNDRFFAVRPEGSVSTLKIQRTERGDSAVYLCASRLTANTEAFFGQGTRLTVV.

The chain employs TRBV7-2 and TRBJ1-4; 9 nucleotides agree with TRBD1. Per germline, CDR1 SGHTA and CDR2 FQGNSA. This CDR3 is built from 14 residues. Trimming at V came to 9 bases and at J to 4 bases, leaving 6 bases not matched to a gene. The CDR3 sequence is CASTGGGYNEKLFF. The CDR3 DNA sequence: TGTGCCAGTACAGGGGGCGGTTATAATGAAAAACTGTTTTTT.

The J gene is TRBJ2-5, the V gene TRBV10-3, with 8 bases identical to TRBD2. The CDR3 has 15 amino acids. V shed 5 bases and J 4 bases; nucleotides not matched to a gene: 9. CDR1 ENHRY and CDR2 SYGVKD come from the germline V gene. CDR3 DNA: TGTGCCATCAGTCCCGGCGGGGGGTTTAGAGAGACCCAGTACTTC. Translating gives CAISPGGGFRETQYF.

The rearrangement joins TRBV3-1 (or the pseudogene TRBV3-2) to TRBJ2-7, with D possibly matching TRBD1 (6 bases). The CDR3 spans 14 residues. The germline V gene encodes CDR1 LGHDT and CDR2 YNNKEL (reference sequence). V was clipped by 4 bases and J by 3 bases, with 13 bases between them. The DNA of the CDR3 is TGTGCCAGCAGCCGGGGCAGGGGTTACTACGAGCAGTACTTC. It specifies CASSRGRGYYEQYF.

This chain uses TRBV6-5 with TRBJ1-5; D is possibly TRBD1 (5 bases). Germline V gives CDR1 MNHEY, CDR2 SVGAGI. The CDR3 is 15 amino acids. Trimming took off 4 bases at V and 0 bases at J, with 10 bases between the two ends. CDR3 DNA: TGTGCCAGCAGTTTCAGGGCGTATAGCAATCAGCCCCAGCATTTT. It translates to CASSFRAYSNQPQHF.

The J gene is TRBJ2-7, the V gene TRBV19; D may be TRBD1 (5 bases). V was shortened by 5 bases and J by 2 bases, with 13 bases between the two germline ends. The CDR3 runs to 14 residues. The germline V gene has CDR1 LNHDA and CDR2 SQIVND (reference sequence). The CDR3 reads CASSLRTDTYEQYF. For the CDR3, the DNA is TGTGCCAGTAGTTTGAGGACGGACACCTACGAGCAGTACTTC.

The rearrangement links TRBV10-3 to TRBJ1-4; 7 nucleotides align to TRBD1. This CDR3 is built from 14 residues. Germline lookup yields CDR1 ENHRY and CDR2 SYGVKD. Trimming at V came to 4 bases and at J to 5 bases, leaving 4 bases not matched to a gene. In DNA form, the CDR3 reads TGTGCCATCAGTGCTTTGACAGGGAATGAAAAACTGTTTTTT. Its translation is CAISALTGNEKLFF.

The DNA for the CDR3 is TGCGCCAGCAGCTTGGTGGGGACTAGCGGGAGCGATACGCAGTATTTT. Its protein product is CASSLVGTSGSDTQYF. This chain connects TRBV5-1 to TRBJ2-3, with TRBD2 matching 14 bases. With V trimmed by 0 bases and J by 6 bases, 3 bases remained unmatched. CDR3 length: 16 residues. Germline V gene sequence: CDR1 SGHRS, CDR2 YFSETQ. The entire variable domain, with the rest obtained from reference TRBV5-1 and TRBJ2-3, is as follows: KAGVTQTPRYLIKTRGQQVTLSCSPISGHRSVSWYQQTPGQGLQFLFEYFSETQRNKGNFPGRFSGRQFSNSRSEMNVSTLELGDSALYLCASSLVGTSGSDTQYFGPGTRLTVL.

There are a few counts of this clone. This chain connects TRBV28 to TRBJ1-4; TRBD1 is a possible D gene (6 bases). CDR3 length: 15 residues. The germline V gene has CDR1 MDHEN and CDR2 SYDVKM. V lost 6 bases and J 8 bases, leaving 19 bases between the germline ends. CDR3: CASSADRYLGEKLFF. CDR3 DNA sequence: TGTGCCAGCAGCGCAGACAGGTACCTAGGAGAAAAACTGTTTTTT.

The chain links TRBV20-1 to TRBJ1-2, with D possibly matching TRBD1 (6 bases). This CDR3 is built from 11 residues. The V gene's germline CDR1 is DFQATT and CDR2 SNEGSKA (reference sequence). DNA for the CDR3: TGCCTCGTGGGGGGGGGCAATGGCTACACCTTC. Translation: CLVGGGNGYTF.

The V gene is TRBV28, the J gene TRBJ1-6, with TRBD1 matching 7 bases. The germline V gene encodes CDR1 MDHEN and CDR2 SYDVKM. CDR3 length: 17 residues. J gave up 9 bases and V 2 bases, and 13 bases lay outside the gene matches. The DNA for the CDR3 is TGTGCCAGCAGTTTACCCCCTTCAGGGGGTGGGACTTCACCCCTCCACTTT. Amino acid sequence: CASSLPPSGGGTSPLHF.

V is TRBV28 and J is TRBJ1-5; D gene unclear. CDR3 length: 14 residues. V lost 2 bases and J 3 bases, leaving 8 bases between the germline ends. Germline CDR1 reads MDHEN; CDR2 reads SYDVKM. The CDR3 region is CASSLIQDNQPQHF. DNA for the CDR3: TGTGCCAGCAGTTTAATCCAGGACAATCAGCCCCAGCATTTT.

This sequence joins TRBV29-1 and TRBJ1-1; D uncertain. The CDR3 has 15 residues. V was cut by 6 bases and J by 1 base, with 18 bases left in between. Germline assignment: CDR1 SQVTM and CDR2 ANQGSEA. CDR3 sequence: CSVSLPARGNTEAFF. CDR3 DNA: TGCAGCGTGAGTCTACCCGCCCGGGGGAACACTGAAGCTTTCTTT.

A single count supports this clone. CDR3 nucleotide sequence: TGTGCTAGTGGGACGACAGGGGACACTGAAGCTTTCTTT. Its protein is CASGTTGDTEAFF. This rearrangement joins TRBV12-5 to TRBJ1-1, with TRBD1 matching 8 bases. Germline-derived CDR1 and CDR2 are LGHNT and FRNRAP. The CDR3 extends over 13 amino acids. Trimming at V came to 6 bases and at J to 3 bases, leaving 3 bases not matched to a gene.

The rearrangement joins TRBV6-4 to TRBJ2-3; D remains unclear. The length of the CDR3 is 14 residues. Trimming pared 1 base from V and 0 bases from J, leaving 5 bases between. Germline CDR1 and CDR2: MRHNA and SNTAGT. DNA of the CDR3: TGTGCCAGCAGTGACTTCCCGAGCACAGATACGCAGTATTTT. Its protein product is CASSDFPSTDTQYF.

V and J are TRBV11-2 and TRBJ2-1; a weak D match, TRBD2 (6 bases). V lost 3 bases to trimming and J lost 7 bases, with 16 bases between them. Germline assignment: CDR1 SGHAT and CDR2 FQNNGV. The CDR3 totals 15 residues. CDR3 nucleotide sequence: TGTGCCAGCAGCTTGGGAGGCCTGGCGGTAAATGAGCAGTTCTTC. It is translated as CASSLGGLAVNEQFF.